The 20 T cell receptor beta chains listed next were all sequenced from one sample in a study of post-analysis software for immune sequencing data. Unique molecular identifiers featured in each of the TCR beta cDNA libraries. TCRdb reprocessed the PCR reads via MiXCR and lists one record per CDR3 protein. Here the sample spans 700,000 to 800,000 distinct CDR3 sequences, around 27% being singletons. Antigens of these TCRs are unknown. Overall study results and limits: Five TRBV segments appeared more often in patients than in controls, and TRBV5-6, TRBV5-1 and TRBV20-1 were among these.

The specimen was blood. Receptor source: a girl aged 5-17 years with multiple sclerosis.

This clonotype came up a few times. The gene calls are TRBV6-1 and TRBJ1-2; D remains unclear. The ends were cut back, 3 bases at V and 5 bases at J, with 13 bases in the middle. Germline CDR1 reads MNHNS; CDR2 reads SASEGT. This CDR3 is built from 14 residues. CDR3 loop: CASSEQTPLYGYTF. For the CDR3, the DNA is TGTGCCAGCAGTGAGCAAACACCTCTTTATGGCTACACCTTC.

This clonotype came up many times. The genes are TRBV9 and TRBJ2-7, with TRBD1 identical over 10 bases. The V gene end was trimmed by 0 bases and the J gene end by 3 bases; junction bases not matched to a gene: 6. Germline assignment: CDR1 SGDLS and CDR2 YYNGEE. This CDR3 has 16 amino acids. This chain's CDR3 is CASSVALGQGIYEQYF. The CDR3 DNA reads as TGTGCCAGCAGCGTAGCCTTGGGACAGGGGATCTACGAGCAGTACTTC.

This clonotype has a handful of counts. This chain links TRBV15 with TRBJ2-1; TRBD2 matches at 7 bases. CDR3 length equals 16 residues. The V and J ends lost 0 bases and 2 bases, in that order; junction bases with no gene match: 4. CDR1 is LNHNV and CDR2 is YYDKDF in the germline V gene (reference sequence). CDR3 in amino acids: CATSRDFGGAYNEQFF. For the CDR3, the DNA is TGTGCCACCAGCAGAGATTTTGGGGGGGCCTACAATGAGCAGTTCTTC.

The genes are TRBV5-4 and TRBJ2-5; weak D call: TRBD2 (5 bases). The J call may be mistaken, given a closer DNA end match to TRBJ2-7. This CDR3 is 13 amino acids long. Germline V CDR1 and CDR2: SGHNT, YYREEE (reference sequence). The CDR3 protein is CASSHRDTYEQYF. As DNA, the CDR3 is TGTGCCAGCAGCCACCGGGATACCTACGAGCAGTACTTC.

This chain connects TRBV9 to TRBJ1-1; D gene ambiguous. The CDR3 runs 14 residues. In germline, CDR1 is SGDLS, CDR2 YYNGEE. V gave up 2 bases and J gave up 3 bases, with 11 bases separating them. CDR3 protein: CASSVPGPDTEAFF. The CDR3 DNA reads TGTGCCAGCAGCGTCCCCGGGCCAGACACTGAAGCTTTCTTT.

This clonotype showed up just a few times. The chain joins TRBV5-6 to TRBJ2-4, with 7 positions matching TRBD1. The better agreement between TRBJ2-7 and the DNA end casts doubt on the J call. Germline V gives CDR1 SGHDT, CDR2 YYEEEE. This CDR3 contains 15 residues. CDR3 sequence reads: CASSLYRTGGLEQYF. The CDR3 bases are TGTGCCAGCAGCCTATATCGGACAGGTGGGCTCGAGCAGTACTTC.

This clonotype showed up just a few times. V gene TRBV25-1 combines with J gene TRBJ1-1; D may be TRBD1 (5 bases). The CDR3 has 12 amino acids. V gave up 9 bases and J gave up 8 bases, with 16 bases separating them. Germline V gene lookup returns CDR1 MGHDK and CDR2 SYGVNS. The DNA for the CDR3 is TGTGCCAGTCGAGAAGGCCGGACAGAAGCTTTCTTT. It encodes CASREGRTEAFF.

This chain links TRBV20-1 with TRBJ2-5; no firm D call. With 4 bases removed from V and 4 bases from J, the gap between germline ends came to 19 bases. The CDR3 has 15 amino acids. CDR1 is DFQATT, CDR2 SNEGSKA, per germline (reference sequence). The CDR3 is CSANEMGGPRETQYF. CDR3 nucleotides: TGCAGTGCTAATGAGATGGGTGGGCCAAGAGAGACCCAGTACTTC.

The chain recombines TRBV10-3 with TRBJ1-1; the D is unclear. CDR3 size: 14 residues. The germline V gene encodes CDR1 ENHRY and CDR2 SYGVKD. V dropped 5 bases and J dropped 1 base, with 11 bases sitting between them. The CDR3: CAISREQKNTEAFF. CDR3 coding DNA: TGTGCCATCAGTAGAGAACAGAAGAACACTGAAGCTTTCTTT.

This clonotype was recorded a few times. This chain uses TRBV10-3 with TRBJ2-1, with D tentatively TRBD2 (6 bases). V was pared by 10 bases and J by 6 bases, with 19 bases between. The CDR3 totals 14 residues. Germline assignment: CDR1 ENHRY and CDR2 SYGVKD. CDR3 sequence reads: CATALGGLVNEQFF. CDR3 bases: TGTGCCACAGCCCTCGGGGGTTTGGTCAATGAGCAGTTCTTC.

The chain's CDR3 is CASSLGTGDHNEQFF. DNA of the CDR3: TGTGCCAGCAGCTTGGGGACAGGGGACCACAATGAGCAGTTCTTC. V and J are TRBV7-9 and TRBJ2-1, with 10 bases matching TRBD1. CDR3 size: 15 residues. Germline V CDR1 and CDR2: SEHNR, FQNEAQ (reference sequence). V shed 3 bases and J 5 bases; nucleotides not matched to a gene: 4. The variable domain in full, completed from reference TRBV7-9 and TRBJ2-1, reads DTGVSQNPRHKITKRGQNVTFRCDPISEHNRLYWYRQTLGQGPEFLTYFQNEAQLEKSRLLSDRFSAERPKGSFSTLEIQRTEQGDSAMYLCASSLGTGDHNEQFFGPGTRLTVL.

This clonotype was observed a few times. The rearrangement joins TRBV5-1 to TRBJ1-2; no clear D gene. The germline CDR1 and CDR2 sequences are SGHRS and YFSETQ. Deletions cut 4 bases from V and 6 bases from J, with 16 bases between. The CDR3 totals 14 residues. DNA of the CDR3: TGCGCCAGCAGCCCTGGTGGGGAAGGGAATGGCTACACCTTC. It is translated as CASSPGGEGNGYTF.

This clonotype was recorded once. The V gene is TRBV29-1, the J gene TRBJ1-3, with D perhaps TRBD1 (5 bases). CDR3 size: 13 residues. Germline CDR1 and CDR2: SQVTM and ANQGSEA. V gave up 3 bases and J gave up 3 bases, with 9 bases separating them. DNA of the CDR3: TGCAGCGTTGAGGAAGGGGTTGGAAACACCATATATTTT. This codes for CSVEEGVGNTIYF.

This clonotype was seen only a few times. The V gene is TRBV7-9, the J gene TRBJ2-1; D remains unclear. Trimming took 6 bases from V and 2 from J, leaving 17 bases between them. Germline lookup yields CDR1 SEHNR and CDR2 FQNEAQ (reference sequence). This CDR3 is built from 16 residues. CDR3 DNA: TGTGCCAGCAGTTACCTTCCGGGCGGCGCCTACAATGAGCAGTTCTTC. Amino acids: CASSYLPGGAYNEQFF.

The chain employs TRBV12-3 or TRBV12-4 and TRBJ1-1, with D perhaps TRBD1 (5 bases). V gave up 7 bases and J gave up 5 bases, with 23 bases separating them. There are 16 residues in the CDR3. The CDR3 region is CASTSGWLGRSTEAFF. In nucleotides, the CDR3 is TGTGCCAGCACCTCCGGATGGCTGGGGCGGTCGACTGAAGCTTTCTTT.

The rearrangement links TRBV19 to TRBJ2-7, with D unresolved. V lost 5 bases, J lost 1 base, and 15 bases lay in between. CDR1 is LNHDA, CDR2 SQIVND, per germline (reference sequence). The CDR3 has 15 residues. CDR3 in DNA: TGTGCCAGTAGTCCCGGTAACTGGCTATCCTACGAGCAGTACTTC. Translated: CASSPGNWLSYEQYF.

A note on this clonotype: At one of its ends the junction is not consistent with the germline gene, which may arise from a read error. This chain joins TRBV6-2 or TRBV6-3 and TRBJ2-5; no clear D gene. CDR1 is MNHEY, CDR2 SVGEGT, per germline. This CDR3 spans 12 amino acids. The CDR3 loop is CASRSIQETRYF. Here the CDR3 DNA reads TGTGCCAGCAGGAGCATTCAAGAGACCCGGTACTTC.

The chain's CDR3 is CSVGARGGGELFF. CDR3 sequence (DNA): TGCAGCGTTGGCGCCAGGGGAGGAGGGGAGCTGTTTTTT. The rearrangement joins TRBV29-1 to TRBJ2-2; D may correspond to TRBD1 or TRBD2 (6 bases each). Germline CDR1 reads SQVTM; CDR2 reads ANQGSEA. CDR3 length: 13 amino acids. Trimming left V 4 bases short and J 8 bases short, with 14 bases between.

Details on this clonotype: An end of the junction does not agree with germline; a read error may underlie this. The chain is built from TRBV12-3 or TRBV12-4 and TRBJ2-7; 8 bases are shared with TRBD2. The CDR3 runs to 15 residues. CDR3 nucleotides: TGTGCCAGCACCTTAGACGGGAGGGCCAGGTACGAGCGGTACTTC. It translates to CASTLDGRARYERYF.

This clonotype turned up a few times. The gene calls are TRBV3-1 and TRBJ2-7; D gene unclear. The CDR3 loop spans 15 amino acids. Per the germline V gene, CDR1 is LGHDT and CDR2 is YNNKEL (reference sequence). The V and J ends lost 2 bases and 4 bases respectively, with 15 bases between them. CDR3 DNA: TGTGCCAGCAGCCAATGGCACTATCGGAATTACGAGCAGTACTTC. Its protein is CASSQWHYRNYEQYF.